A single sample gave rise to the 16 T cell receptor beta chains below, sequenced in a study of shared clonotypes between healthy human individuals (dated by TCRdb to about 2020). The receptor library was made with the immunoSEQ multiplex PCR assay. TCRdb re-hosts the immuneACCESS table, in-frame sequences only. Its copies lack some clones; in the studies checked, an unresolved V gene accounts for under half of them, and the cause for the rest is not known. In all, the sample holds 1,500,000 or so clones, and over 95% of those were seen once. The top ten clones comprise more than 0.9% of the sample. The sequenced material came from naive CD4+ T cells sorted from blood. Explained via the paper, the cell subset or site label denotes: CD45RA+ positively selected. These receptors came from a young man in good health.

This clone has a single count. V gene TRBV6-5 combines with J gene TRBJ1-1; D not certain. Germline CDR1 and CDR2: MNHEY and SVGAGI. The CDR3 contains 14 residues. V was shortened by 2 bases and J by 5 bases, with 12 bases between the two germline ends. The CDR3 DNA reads TGTGCCAGCAGTTACGGTCCTTGGGAAACTGAAGCTTTCTTT. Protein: CASSYGPWETEAFF.

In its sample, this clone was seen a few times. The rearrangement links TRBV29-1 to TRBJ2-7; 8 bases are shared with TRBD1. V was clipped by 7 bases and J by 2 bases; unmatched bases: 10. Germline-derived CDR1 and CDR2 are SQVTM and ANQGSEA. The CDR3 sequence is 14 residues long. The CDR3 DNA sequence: TGCAGCGAGAAGGACAGGGAAATTCCCTACGAGCAGTACTTC. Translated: CSEKDREIPYEQYF.

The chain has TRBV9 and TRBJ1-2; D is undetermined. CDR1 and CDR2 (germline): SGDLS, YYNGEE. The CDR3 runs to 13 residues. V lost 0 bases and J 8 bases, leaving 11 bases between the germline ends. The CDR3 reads CASSVELTRGYTF. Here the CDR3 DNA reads TGTGCCAGCAGCGTAGAACTAACGAGGGGCTACACCTTC.

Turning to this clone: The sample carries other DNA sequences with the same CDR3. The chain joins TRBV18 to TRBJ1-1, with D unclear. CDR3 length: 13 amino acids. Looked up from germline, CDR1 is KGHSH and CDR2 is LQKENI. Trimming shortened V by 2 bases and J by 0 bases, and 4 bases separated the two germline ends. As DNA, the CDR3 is TGTGCCAGCTCACCAGGATTGAACACTGAAGCTTTCTTT. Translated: CASSPGLNTEAFF.

The CDR3 reads CSVEMGYGETQYF. The CDR3 nucleotides read TGCAGCGTTGAGATGGGGTATGGAGAGACCCAGTACTTC. V and J are TRBV29-1 and TRBJ2-5, with D hard to call. The germline V gene encodes CDR1 SQVTM and CDR2 ANQGSEA. V was pared by 3 bases and J by 4 bases, with 12 bases between. There are 13 residues in the CDR3.

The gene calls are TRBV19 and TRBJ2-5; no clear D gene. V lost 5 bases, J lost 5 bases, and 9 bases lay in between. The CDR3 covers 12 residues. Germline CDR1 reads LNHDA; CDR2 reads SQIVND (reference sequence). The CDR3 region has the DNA TGTGCCAGTAGTCGGGTTCGGGAGACCCAGTACTTC. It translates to CASSRVRETQYF.

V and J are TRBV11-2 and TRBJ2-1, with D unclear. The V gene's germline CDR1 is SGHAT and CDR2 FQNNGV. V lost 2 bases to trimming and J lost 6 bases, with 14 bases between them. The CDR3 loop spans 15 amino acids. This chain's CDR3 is CASSLFPDPGNEQFF. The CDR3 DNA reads TGTGCCAGCAGCTTATTTCCCGACCCAGGCAATGAGCAGTTCTTC.

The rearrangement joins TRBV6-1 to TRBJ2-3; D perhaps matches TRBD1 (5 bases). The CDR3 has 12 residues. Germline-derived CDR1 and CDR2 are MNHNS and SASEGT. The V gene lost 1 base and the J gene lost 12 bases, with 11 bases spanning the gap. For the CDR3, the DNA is TGTGCCAGCAGTGAAGGGGTCAGGGTACAGTATTTT. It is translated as CASSEGVRVQYF.

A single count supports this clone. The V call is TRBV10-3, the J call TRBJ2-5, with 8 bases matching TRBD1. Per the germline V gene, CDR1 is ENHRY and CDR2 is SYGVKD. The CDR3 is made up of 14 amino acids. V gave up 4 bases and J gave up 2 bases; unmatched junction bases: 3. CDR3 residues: CAISGDRIQETQYF. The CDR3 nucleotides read TGTGCCATCAGTGGGGACAGGATACAAGAGACCCAGTACTTC.

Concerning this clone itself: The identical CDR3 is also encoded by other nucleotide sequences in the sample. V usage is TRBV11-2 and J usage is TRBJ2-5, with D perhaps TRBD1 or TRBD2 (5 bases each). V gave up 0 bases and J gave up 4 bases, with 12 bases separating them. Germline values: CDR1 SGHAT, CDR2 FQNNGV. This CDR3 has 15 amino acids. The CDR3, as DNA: TGTGCCAGCAGCTTAGATCGGGGTAGGGGAGAGACCCAGTACTTC. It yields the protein CASSLDRGRGETQYF.

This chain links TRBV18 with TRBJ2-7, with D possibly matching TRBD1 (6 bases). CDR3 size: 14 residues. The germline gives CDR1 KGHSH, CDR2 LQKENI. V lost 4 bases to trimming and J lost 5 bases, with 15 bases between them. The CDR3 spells CASSLSRGPNEQYF. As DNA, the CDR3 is TGTGCCAGCTCACTTTCCAGGGGTCCCAACGAGCAGTACTTC.

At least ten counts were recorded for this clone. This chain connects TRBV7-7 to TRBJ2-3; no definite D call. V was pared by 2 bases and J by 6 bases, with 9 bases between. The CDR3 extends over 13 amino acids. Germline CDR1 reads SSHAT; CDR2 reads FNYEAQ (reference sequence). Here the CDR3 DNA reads TGTGCCAGCAGCTTAACTCCCTGGGATACGCAGTATTTT. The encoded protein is CASSLTPWDTQYF.

The DNA of the CDR3 is TGTGCCTGGGGCAGACTGAACACTGAAGCTTTCTTT. This gives the protein CAWGRLNTEAFF. The V and J genes are TRBV30 and TRBJ1-1, with D hard to call. The V end was cut by 5 bases, the J end by 0 bases, with 7 bases between. Per germline, CDR1 GTSNPN and CDR2 SVGIG (reference sequence). The CDR3 loop spans 12 amino acids. Looking up the rest from reference TRBV30 and TRBJ1-1 gives the full variable domain: SQTIHQWPATLVQPVGSPLSLECTVEGTSNPNLYWYRQAAGRGLQLLFYSVGIGQISSEVPQNLSASRPQDRQFILSSKKLLLSDSGFYLCAWGRLNTEAFFGQGTRLTVV.

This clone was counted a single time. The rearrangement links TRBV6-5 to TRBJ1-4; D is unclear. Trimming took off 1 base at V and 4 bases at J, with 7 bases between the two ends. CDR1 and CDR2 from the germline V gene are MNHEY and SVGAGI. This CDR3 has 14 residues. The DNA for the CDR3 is TGTGCCAGCAGTTACTTTCGTGATAATGAAAAACTGTTTTTT. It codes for CASSYFRDNEKLFF.

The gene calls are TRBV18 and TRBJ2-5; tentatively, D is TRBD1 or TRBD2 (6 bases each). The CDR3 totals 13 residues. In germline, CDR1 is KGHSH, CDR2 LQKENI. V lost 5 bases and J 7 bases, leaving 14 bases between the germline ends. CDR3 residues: CASSGGRGMTQYF. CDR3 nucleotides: TGTGCCAGCTCAGGGGGCCGCGGGATGACCCAGTACTTC.

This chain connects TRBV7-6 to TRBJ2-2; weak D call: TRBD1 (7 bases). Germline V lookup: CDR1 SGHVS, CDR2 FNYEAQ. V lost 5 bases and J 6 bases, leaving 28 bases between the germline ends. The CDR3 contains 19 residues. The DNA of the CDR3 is TGTGCCAGCAGCCCCTCAGATAGACAGGGCGGGAAACCTTCCGGGGAGCTGTTTTTT. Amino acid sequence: CASSPSDRQGGKPSGELFF. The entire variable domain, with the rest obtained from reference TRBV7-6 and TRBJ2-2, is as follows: GAGVSQSPRYKVTKRGQDVALRCDPISGHVSLYWYRQALGQGPEFLTYFNYEAQQDKSGLPNDRFSAERPEGSISTLTIQRTEQRDSAMYRCASSPSDRQGGKPSGELFFGEGSRLTVL.